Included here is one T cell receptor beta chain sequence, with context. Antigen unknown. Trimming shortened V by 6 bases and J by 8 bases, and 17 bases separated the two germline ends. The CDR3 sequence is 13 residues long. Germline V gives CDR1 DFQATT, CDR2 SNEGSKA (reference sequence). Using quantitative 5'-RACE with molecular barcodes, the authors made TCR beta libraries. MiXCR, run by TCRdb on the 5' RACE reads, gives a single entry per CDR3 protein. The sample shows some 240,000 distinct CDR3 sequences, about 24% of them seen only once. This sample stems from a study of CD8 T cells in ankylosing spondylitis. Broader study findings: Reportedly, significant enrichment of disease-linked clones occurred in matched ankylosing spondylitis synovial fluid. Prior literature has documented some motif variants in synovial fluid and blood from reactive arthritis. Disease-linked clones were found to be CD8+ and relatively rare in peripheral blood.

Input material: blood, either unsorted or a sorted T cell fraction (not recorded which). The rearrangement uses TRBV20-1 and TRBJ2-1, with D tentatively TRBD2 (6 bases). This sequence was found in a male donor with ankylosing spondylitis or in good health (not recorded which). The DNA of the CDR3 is TGCAGTGCGTCCAGGGAGGTTCGGGATGAGCAGTTCTTC. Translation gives CSASREVRDEQFF.